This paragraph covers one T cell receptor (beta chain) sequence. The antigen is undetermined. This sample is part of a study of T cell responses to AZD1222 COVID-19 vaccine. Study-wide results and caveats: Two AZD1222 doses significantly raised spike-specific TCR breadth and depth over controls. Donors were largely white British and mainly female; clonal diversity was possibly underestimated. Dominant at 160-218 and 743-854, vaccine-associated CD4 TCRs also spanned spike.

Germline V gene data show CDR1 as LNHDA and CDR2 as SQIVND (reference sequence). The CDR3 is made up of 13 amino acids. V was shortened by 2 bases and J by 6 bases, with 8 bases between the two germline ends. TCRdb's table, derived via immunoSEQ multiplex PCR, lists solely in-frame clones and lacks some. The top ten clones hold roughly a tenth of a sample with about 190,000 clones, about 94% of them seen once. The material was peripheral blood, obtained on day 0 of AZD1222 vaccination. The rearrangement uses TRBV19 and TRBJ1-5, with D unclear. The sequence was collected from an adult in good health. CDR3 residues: CASSIIDGQPQHF. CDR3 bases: TGTGCCAGTAGTATAATCGATGGTCAGCCCCAGCATTTT. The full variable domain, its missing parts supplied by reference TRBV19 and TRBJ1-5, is DGGITQSPKYLFRKEGQNVTLSCEQNLNHDAMYWYRQDPGQGLRLIYYSQIVNDFQKGDIAEGYSVSREKKESFPLTVTSAQKNPTAFYLCASSIIDGQPQHFGDGTRLSIL.